The sequence of this T cell receptor beta chain was determined in a study of T cell repertoires in ileal Crohn's disease (dated by TCRdb to between 2018 and 2021). In terms of the full investigation: Median disease duration was approximately 8 years, and around a third of patients were identified as active smokers at the time of surgery. The study was conducted in parallel with a multicentre cohort that was designed to identify predictors of early endoscopic recurrence following ileocolonic resection. About half of the patients received postoperative therapy: about a dozen received thiopurines and roughly 17 received anti-TNF agents. TCR repertoire analysis was done in about 57 Crohn's disease patients from a prospective multicentre cohort. The M6 samples were biopsies of the neoterminal ileum collected during postoperative colonoscopy. All patients had surgery for a complication: stricturing disease in roughly 61% and penetrating disease in roughly 40%. Endoscopic postoperative recurrence was defined by a Rutgeerts score above i0. A total of roughly 170 mucosal samples from 60 or so patients were sequenced, collected from several sites on the surgical specimen and at postoperative endoscopy. What the study reported, not specific to this receptor: Compared with CD4 T cells, sorted CD8 T cells held more high-frequency clones, which suggests that the mucosal expansions were mostly CD8. Only a subgroup of patients, of unstated size, had their mucosal CD4 and CD8 T cells sorted and sequenced. Higher percentages of high-frequency clones at the time of surgery were linked to endoscopic recurrence, and every patient with clonality above 26.8% (18/57) had recurrence. A significantly higher proportion of clonal expansions was observed in active smokers at surgery than in non-smokers (about 25% vs 20%, p=0.02). The timing of postoperative endoscopy varied within the first year after surgery, and the median delay was 6.9 months.

For commercial TCRB immunosequencing, about 500 nanograms of biopsy DNA were submitted for each sample. Adaptive Biotechnology amplified CDR3 regions from genomic DNA with a two-step multiplex PCR that controlled for amplification bias. In the first PCR, primers covered every V and J gene segment, and in the second PCR, barcodes and Illumina adapters were added. An Illumina instrument was used to sequence the CDR3 libraries. In the authors' own workflow: The analysis drew on both the pipelines supplied by the vendor and custom analysis of the raw data in R/Bioconductor running R version 3.3.0. Clonality, which ranges from 0 to 1, was calculated as the inverse of the normalised Shannon entropy across all productive clones. High-frequency clones were defined as the repertoire share of the top 100 clones, retaining only clones passing a 95% confidence test. Repertoire diversity was measured with the Simpson index, and overlap between samples was measured with the Morisita-Horn index. The table was pulled from immuneACCESS by TCRdb, which kept in-frame rearrangements only. Such tables lose some clones; where checked, under half of the loss comes from unresolved V genes, and the rest has no known cause. D and trimming were read from the DNA, whereas the V and J calls and clone size are those reported in that table. The sample profile shows just over 3,000 clones; approximately 86% of them were found once. 5.1% of the sample comes from the top ten.

As encoded in the germline V gene, CDR1 is MNHEY while CDR2 is SVGAGI. Reading from cysteine to phenylalanine, the CDR3 counts 14 amino acids. Only CDR3 DNA is held: 42 bases, read in frame from base 1. The germline V end is reduced by 5 bases and the J end by 7 bases; junction bases left unmatched: 7. Concerning this clone: Its antigen is not yet known. No much larger clone is present one base from it, and per-base qualities are unavailable.

The sample's time point, from its label and the paper: neoterminal ileum biopsy at postoperative endoscopy, about 6 months after surgery. Adults with ileal or ileocolonic Crohn's disease and an indication for ileocolonic resection were eligible for inclusion. Whole ileal mucosal biopsies were kept frozen at -80 degrees C prior to DNA extraction. Genomic DNA was extracted from frozen whole biopsies with a TRizol-based method and quantified on a NanoDrop 2000 spectrophotometer. Here the chain combines TRBV6-5 and TRBJ2-1; 8 junctional bases match TRBD1. Sequencing used ileal tissue. This clonotype originated in an adult with Crohn's disease. CDR3 reads: CASSLDRVVNEQFF. The DNA sequence is TGTGCCAGCAGTCTGGACAGGGTAGTAAATGAGCAGTTCTTC.